This T cell receptor (beta chain) was sequenced during a study of Ad26.COV2.S vaccination and SARS-CoV-2 variants. Germline V CDR1 and CDR2: MDHEN, SYDVKM. This CDR3 has 10 amino acids. Trimming removed 6 bases at V and 10 bases at J, with 9 bases between. Described treatment: around 19 received Ad26.COV2.S at low or high dose, single or two shots; roughly five received placebo; per-sample allocation not given. The samples date from day 63 after the first vaccine or placebo injection. Using immunoSEQ multiplex PCR, the repertoire was profiled, and TCRdb retains in-frame clones only, with some absent. The sample comprises about 480,000 clones, around 85% of which are singletons, and 10% to 15% rests with the top ten.

The material was peripheral blood, obtained in a trial of Ad26.COV2.S vaccine versus placebo. This rearrangement joins TRBV28 to TRBJ1-1; D not certain. The receptor comes from a person between 18 and 65 years old who received the Ad26.COV2.S COVID-19 vaccine or a placebo. CDR3 protein: CASSSVGAFF. Here the CDR3 DNA reads TGTGCCAGCAGCTCAGTGGGAGCTTTCTTT.